This T cell receptor beta chain came from a study of shared clonotypes between healthy human individuals. Trimming removed 6 bases from V and 4 bases from J, with 15 bases in between. The CDR3 spans 14 residues. The V gene's germline CDR1 is MDHEN and CDR2 SYDVKM. Using immunoSEQ multiplex PCR, the repertoire was profiled, and TCRdb retains in-frame clones only, with some absent. The sample yields about 2,200,000 clones, 85% to 95% seen once. CD8 cells classed as naive were CD45RO-negative and positively selected for CCR7, excluding terminally differentiated effector memory CD45RA+ cells. Donors had no recently reported acute infections or vaccinations and were HIV-negative.

This chain uses TRBV28 with TRBJ1-2; D is unresolved. The receptor's source is a man younger than 30 in good health. Some clones in this sample may be carry-over from other donors' samples. Input material: naive CD8+ T cells from PBMCs. CDR3 sequence reads: CASRTPWAAYGYTF. CDR3 sequence (DNA): TGTGCCAGCAGGACCCCCTGGGCAGCCTATGGCTACACCTTC.